This TCR beta chain originates from a study of Graves' ophthalmopathy and Graves' hyperthyroidism. Notes on the study in general: Blood repertoires reportedly contained most expanded thyroid clonotypes above 0.001 frequency. Ophthalmopathy and stable hyperthyroidism were discriminated by a 13-signature model, with 87.88% sensitivity and 70% to 84% specificity.

About this clonotype: Antigen: not known.

RNA transcripts yielded amplified TCR beta CDR3 regions. First-round RT-PCR employed HTBI primers, with a second-round multiplex PCR after it. In TCRdb, the multiplex PCR reads were re-called with MiXCR into one record per CDR3 protein. The sample includes about 1.2 million distinct CDR3 sequences, less than 45% of them seen just once. The ends lost 6 bases at V and 3 bases at J; junction bases unmatched: 5. This CDR3 has 14 amino acids. Looked up from germline, CDR1 is SGHNT and CDR2 is YYREEE (reference sequence). Sequenced input: peripheral blood or thyroid tissue (not recorded which). The chain has TRBV5-4 and TRBJ2-2, with 7 bases aligning to TRBD2. The sequence was obtained from an adult man with Graves' hyperthyroidism. As DNA, the CDR3 is TGTGCCAGCACCCGAGCGGGATACACCGGGGAGCTGTTTTTT. This codes for CASTRAGYTGELFF.